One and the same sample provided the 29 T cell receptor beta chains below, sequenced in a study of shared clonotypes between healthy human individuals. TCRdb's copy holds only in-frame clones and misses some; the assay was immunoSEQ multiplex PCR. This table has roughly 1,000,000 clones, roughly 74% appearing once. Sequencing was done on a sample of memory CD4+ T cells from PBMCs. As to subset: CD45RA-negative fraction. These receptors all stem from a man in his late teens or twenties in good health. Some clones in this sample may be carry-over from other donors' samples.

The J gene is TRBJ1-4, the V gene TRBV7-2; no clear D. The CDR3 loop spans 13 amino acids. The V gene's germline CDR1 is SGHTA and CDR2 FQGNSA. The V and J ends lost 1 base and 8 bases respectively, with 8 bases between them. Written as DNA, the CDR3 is TGTGCCAGCAGCTTAGAAGCGGAGGAAAAACTGTTTTTT. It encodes CASSLEAEEKLFF.

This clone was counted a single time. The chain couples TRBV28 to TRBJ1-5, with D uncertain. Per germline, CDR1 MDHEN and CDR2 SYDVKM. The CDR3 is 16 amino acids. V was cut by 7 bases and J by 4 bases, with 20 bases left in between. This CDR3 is CASNLYSGYRNQPQHF. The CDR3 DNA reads TGTGCCAGCAACCTATACTCCGGGTATCGGAATCAGCCCCAGCATTTT. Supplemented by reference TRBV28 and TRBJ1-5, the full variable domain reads DVKVTQSSRYLVKRTGEKVFLECVQDMDHENMFWYRQDPGLGLRLIYFSYDVKMKEKGDIPEGYSVSREKKERFSLILESASTNQTSMYLCASNLYSGYRNQPQHFGDGTRLSIL.

CDR3 protein: CASSRRSTGANVLTF. As DNA, the CDR3 is TGTGCCAGCAGCAGACGGTCCACTGGGGCCAACGTCCTGACTTTC. The chain has TRBV28 and TRBJ2-6, with D uncertain. Trimming took off 6 bases at V and 2 bases at J, with 11 bases between the two ends. CDR3 length: 15 residues. From germline, CDR1 is MDHEN and CDR2 SYDVKM.

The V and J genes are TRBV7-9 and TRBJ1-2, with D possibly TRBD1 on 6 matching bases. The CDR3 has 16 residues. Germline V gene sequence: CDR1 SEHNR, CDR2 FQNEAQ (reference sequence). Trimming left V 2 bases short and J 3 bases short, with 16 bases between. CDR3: CASSLWSGDVHYGYTF. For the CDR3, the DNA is TGTGCCAGCAGCTTATGGTCAGGGGACGTTCACTATGGCTACACCTTC.

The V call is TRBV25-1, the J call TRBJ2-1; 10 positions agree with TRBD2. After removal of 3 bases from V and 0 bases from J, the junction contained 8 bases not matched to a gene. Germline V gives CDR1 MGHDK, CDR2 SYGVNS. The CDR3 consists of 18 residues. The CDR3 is CASSDSRLAGSSYNEQFF. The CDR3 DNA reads TGTGCCAGCAGTGACTCTCGACTAGCGGGCAGCTCCTACAATGAGCAGTTCTTC.

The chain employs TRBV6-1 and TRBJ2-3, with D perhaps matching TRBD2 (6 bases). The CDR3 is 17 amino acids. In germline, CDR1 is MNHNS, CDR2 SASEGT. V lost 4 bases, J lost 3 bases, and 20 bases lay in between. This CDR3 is CASSGGPRGKRTDTQYF. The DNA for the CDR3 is TGTGCCAGCAGTGGAGGACCGCGGGGCAAACGGACAGATACGCAGTATTTT.

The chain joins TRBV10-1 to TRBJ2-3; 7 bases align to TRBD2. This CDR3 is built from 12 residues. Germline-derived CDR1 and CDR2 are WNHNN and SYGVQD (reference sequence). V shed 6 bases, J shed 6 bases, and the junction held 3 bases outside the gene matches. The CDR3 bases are TGCGCCAGCAGCCGGGACTATGATACGCAGTATTTT. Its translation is CASSRDYDTQYF.

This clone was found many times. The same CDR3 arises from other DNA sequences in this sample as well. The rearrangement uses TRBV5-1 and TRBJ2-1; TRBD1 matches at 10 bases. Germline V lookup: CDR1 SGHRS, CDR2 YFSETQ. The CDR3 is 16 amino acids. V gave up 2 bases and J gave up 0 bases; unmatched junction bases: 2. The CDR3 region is CASSLRQGASYNEQFF. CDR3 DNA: TGCGCCAGCAGCTTAAGACAGGGGGCCTCCTACAATGAGCAGTTCTTC. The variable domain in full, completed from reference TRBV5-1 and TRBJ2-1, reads KAGVTQTPRYLIKTRGQQVTLSCSPISGHRSVSWYQQTPGQGLQFLFEYFSETQRNKGNFPGRFSGRQFSNSRSEMNVSTLELGDSALYLCASSLRQGASYNEQFFGPGTRLTVL.

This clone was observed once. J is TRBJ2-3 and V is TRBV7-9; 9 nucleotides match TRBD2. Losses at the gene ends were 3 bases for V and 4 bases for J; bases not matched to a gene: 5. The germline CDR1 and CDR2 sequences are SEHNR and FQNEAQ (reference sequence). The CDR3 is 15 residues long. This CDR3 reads CASSLVAGVADTQYF. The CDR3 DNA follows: TGTGCCAGCAGCTTGGTAGCGGGAGTGGCAGATACGCAGTATTTT.

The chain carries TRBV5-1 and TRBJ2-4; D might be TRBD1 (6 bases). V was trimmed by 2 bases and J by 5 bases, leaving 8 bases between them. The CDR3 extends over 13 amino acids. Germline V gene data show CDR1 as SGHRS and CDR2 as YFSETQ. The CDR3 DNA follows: TGCGCCAGCAGCTTCGAGGGGGAAAACATTCAGTACTTC. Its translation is CASSFEGENIQYF. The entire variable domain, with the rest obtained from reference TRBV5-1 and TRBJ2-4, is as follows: KAGVTQTPRYLIKTRGQQVTLSCSPISGHRSVSWYQQTPGQGLQFLFEYFSETQRNKGNFPGRFSGRQFSNSRSEMNVSTLELGDSALYLCASSFEGENIQYFGAGTRLSVL.

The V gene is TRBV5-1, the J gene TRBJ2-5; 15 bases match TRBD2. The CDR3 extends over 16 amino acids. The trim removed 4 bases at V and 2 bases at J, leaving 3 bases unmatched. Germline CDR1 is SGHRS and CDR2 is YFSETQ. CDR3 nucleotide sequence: TGCGCCAGCAGCACCGGGACTAGCGGGGGGCAAGAGACCCAGTACTTC. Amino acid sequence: CASSTGTSGGQETQYF.

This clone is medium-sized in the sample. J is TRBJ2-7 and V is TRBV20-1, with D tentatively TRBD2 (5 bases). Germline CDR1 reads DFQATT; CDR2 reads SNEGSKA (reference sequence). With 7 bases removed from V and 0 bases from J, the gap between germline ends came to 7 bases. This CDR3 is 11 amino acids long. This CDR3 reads CSVSGSYEQYF. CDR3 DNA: TGCAGTGTAAGCGGCTCCTACGAGCAGTACTTC.

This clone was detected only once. This CDR3 is CASSWTGATNEKLFF. The CDR3 DNA reads TGTGCCAGCAGTTGGACGGGAGCAACTAATGAAAAACTGTTTTTT. The rearrangement uses TRBV28 and TRBJ1-4; D is uncertain. The V end lost 4 bases, the J end lost 0 bases, and 9 bases lay between the germline ends. Per germline, CDR1 MDHEN and CDR2 SYDVKM. CDR3 length: 15 amino acids.

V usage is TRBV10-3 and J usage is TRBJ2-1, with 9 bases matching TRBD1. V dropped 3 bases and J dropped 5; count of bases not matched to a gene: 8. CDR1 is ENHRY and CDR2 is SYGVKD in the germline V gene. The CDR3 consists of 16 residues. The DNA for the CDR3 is TGTGCCATCAGTGACCCAATCGGGACAGGGAACAATGAGCAGTTCTTC. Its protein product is CAISDPIGTGNNEQFF.

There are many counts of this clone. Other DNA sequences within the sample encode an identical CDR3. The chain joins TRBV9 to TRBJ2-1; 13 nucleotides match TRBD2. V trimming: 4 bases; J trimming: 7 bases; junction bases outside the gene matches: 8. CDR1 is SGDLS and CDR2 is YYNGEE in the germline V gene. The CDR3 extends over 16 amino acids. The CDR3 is CASSPGLAGVVNEQFF. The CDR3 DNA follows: TGTGCCAGCAGCCCCGGACTAGCGGGAGTAGTTAATGAGCAGTTCTTC.

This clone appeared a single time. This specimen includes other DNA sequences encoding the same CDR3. The CDR3 loop is CASSYGTGASNQPQHF. Here the CDR3 DNA reads TGTGCCAGCAGTTACGGGACAGGGGCGAGCAATCAGCCCCAGCATTTT. The V call is TRBV6-6, the J call TRBJ1-5; 10 bases are shared with TRBD1. CDR3 length: 16 amino acids. J gave up 1 base and V 2 bases, and 2 bases lay outside the gene matches. The germline V gene has CDR1 MNHNY and CDR2 SVGAGI (reference sequence).

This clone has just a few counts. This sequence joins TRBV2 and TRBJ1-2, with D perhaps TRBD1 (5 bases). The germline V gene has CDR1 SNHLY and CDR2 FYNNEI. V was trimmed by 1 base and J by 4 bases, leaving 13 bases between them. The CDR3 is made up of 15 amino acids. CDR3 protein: CASSEVEGPGYGYTF. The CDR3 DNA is TGTGCCAGCAGTGAAGTCGAGGGGCCGGGCTATGGCTACACCTTC.

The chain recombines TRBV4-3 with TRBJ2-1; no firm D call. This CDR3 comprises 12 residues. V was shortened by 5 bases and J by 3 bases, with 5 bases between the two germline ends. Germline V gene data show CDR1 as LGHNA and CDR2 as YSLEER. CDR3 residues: CASSSHYNEQFF. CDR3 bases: TGCGCCAGCAGCTCCCACTACAATGAGCAGTTCTTC.

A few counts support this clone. The CDR3 spells CASSLQQGNQPQHF. In nucleotides, the CDR3 is TGTGCCAGCAGCTTACAGCAGGGTAATCAGCCCCAGCATTTT. The chain has TRBV7-6 and TRBJ1-5; possibly TRBD1 for D (5 bases). The CDR3 is made up of 14 amino acids. CDR1 SGHVS and CDR2 FNYEAQ come from the germline V gene. The germline V and J ends were trimmed by 2 bases and 4 bases, with 9 bases remaining between them.

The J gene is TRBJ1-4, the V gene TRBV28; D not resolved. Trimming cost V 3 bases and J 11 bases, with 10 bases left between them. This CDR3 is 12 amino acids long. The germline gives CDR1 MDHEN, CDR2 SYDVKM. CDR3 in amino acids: CASSLGIGKLFF. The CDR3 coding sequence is TGTGCCAGCAGTTTGGGGATAGGGAAACTGTTTTTT.

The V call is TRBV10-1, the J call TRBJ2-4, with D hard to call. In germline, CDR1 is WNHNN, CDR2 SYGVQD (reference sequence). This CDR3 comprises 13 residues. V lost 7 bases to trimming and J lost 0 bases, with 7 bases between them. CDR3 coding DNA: TGCGCCAGCATGCGACGAGCCAAAAACATTCAGTACTTC. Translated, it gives CASMRRAKNIQYF.

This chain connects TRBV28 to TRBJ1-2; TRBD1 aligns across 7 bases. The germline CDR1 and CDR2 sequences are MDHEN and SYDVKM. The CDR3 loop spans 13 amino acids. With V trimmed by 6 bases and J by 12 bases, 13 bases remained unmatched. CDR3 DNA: TGTGCCAGCAGCCGCAGGGGGGCCGAGCTTCACACCTTC. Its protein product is CASSRRGAELHTF.

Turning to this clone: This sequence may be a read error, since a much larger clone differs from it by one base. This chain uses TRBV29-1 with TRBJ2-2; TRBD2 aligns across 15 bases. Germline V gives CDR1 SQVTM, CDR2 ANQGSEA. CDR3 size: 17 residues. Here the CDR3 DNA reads TGCAGCGCGACGTTGGGACTAGCGGGAGGTGACACCGGGGAGCCGTTTTTT. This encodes CSATLGLAGGDTGEPFF.

CDR3 in amino acids: CASSQESGNNQPQHF. The DNA for the CDR3 is TGCGCCAGCAGCCAAGAATCGGGGAACAATCAGCCCCAGCATTTT. V and J are TRBV4-1 and TRBJ1-5; no firm D call. Germline CDR1 MGHRA, CDR2 YSYEKL. This CDR3 is built from 15 residues. Trimming cost V 0 bases and J 3 bases, with 9 bases left between them.

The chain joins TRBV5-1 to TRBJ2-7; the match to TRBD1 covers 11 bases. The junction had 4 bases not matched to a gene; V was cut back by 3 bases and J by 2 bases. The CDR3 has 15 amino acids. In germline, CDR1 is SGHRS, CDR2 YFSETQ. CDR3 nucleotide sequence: TGCGCCAGCAGCTCCGGACAGGGGGCCACCTACGAGCAGTACTTC. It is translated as CASSSGQGATYEQYF.

The CDR3 coding sequence is TGTGCCACCAGCAGAGCAGGCTTTAACTATGGCTACACCTTC. Encoded protein: CATSRAGFNYGYTF. V and J are TRBV15 and TRBJ1-2; D remains unclear. In germline, CDR1 is LNHNV, CDR2 YYDKDF (reference sequence). V was clipped by 1 base and J by 1 base, with 7 bases between them. The CDR3 has 14 residues.

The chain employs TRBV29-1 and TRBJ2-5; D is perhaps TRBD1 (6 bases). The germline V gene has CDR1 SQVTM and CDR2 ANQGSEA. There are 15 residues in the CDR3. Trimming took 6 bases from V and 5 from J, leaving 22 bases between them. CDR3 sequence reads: CSVAFSPVRGETQYF. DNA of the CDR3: TGCAGCGTAGCCTTTAGCCCGGTGAGGGGGGAGACCCAGTACTTC.

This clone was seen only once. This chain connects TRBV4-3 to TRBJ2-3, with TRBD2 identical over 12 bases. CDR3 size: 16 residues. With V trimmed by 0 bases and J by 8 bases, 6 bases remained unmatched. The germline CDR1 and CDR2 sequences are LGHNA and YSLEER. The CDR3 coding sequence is TGCGCCAGCAGCCAAGATGCACTAGCGGGAGGCCCTACGCAGTATTTT. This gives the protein CASSQDALAGGPTQYF.

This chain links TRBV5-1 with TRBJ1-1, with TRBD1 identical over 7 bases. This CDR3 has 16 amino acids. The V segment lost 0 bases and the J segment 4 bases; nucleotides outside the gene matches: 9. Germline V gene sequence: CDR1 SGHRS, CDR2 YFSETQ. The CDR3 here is CASSLDSSTGPTEAFF. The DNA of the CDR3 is TGCGCCAGCAGCTTGGACTCTTCGACAGGGCCCACTGAAGCTTTCTTT.